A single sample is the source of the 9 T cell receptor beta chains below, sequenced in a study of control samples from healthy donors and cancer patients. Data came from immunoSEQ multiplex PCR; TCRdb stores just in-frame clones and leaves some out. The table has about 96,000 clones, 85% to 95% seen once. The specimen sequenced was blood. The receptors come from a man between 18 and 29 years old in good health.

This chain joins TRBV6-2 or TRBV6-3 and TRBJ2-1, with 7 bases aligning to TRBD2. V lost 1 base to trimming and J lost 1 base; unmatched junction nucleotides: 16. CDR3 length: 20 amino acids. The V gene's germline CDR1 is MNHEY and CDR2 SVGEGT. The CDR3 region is CASSYFGGSGRVPSYNEQFF. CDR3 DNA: TGTGCCAGCAGTTACTTCGGCGGGAGTGGCAGGGTTCCGTCCTACAATGAGCAGTTCTTC.

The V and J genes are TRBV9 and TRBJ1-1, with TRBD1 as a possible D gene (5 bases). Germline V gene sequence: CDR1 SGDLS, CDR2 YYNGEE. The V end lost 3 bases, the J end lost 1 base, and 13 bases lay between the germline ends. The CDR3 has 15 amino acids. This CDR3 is CASSGGDLANTEAFF. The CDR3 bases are TGTGCCAGCAGCGGAGGGGATTTGGCGAACACTGAAGCTTTCTTT.

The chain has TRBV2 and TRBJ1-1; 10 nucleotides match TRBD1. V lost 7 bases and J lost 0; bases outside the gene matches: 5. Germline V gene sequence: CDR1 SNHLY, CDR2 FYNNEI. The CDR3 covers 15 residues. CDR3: CASIRTGGMNTEAFF. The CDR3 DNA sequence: TGTGCCAGCATCAGGACAGGGGGAATGAACACTGAAGCTTTCTTT.

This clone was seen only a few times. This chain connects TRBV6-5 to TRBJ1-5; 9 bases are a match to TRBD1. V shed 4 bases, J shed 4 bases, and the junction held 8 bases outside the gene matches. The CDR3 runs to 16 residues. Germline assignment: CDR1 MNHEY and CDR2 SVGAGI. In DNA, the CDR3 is TGTGCCAGCAGTTCTATGGGACAGGGCGTGAATCAGCCCCAGCATTTT. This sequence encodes CASSSMGQGVNQPQHF.

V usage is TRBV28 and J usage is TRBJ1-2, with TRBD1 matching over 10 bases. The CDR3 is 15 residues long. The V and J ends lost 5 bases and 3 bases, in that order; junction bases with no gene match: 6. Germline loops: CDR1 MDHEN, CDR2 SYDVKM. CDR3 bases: TGTGCCAGCAGTCCATCGGGACAGGGGTACTATGGCTACACCTTC. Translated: CASSPSGQGYYGYTF.

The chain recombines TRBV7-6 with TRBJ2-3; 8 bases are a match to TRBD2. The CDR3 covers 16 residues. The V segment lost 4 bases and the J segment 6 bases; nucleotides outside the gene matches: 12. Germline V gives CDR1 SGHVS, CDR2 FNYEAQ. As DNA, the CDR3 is TGTGCCAGCAGCTCTAACGCAGGGACTAGTGGTGATACGCAGTATTTT. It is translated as CASSSNAGTSGDTQYF.

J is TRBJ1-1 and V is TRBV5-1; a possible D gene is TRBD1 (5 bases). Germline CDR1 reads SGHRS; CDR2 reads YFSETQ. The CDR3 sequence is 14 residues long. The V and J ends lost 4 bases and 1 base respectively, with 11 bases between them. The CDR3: CASSRQSTNTEAFF. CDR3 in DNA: TGCGCCAGCAGCAGACAGTCCACGAACACTGAAGCTTTCTTT.

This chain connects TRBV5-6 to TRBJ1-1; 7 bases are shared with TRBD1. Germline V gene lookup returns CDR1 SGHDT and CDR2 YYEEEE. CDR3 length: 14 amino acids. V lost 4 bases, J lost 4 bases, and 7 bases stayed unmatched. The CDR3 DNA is TGTGCCAGCAGCCTGACAGGGTTGGGCACTGAAGCTTTCTTT. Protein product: CASSLTGLGTEAFF.

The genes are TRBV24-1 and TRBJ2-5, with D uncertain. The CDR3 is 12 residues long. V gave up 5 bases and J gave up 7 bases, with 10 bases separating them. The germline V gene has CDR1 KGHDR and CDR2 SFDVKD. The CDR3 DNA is TGTGCCACCAGTGGGATGACGGGGACCCAGTACTTC. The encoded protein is CATSGMTGTQYF.